This T cell receptor beta chain was recovered during a study of shared clonotypes between healthy human individuals. Study-wide background: Researchers assigned three CD4 naive, three CD4 memory, two CD8 naive and one CD8 memory plate to each donor. Broader study findings: What limited the represented genetic and exposure-history diversity was the small number of donors. Researchers sampled only blood; tissue repertoires likely differ.

TCRdb keeps only in-frame clones here, not all; method: immunoSEQ multiplex PCR. The top ten clones hold 0.13% of a sample with 2 million to 2.5 million clones, 85% to 95% of them seen once. The CDR3 has 16 amino acids. Germline CDR1 SGDLS, CDR2 YYNGEE. The trim removed 4 bases at V and 2 bases at J, leaving 6 bases unmatched. For this clone: Its antigen is not identified.

The gene calls are TRBV9 and TRBJ2-1; 10 nucleotides match TRBD2. Sequencing input: naive CD4+ T cells sorted from blood. As to subset: CD45RA+ positively selected. The TCR sequence derives from a man between 18 and 29 years old in good health. The CDR3 coding sequence is TGTGCCAGCAGCTTCCGGACTAGCGGAACCTACAATGAGCAGTTCTTC. Translating gives CASSFRTSGTYNEQFF.